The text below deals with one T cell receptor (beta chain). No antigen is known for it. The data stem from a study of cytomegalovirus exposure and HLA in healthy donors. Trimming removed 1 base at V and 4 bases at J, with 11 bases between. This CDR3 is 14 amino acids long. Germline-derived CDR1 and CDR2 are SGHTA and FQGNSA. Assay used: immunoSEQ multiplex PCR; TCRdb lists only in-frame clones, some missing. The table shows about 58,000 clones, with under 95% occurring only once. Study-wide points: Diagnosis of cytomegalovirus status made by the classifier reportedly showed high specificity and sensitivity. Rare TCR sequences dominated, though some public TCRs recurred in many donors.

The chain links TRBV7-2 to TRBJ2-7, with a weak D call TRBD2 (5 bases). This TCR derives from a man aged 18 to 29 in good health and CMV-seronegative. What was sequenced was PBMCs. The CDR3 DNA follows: TGTGCCAGCAGCTTAGGAGGGAGTGGGTACGAGCAGTACTTC. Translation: CASSLGGSGYEQYF.